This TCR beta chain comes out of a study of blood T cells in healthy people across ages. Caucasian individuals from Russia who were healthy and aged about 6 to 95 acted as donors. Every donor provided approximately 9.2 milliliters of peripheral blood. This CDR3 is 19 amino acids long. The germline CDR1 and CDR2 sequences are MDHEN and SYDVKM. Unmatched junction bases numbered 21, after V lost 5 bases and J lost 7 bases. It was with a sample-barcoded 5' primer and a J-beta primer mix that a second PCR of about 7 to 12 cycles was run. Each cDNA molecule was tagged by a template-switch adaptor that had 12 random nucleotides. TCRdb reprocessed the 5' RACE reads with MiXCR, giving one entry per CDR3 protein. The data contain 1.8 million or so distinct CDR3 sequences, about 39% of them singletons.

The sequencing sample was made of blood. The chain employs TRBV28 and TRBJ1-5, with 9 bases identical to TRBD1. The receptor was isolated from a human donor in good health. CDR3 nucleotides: TGTGCCAGCAGTCCGTCTCCCGGGACAGGGACGAACTGGGGGCAGCCCCAGCATTTT. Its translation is CASSPSPGTGTNWGQPQHF.